These 10 T cell receptor beta chains were sequenced from one sample in a study of T cell repertoires in cytomegalovirus infection. No antigen has been assigned to these receptors. TCRdb redid the calling of the reads with MiXCR, one entry per CDR3 protein. The data show 900,000 to 950,000 distinct CDR3 sequences, with 30% to 40% seen just once and around 15% held by the top ten. Source: cultured CD8+ T cells from PBMCs, taken from culture after CMV antigen stimulation. Receptor source: a human donor in good health (CMV status not recorded). Some clones in this sample may be carry-over from other donors' samples.

The chain has TRBV19 and TRBJ1-1; the match to TRBD1 covers 7 bases. This CDR3 spans 15 amino acids. Germline V gives CDR1 LNHDA, CDR2 SQIVND (reference sequence). Losses at the gene ends were 3 bases for V and 0 bases for J; bases not matched to a gene: 4. This CDR3 reads CASSMLTGMNTEAFF. The DNA for the CDR3 is TGTGCCAGTAGTATGCTGACAGGGATGAACACTGAAGCTTTCTTT.

This clonotype turned up a few times. The genes are TRBV7-9 and TRBJ1-2; D is uncertain. The CDR3 contains 13 residues. Per germline, CDR1 SEHNR and CDR2 FQNEAQ (reference sequence). V shed 5 bases and J shed 4 bases, with 11 bases lying between them. The CDR3 nucleotides are TGTGCCAGCAGCCCGCCGCAGCTCTATGGCTACACCTTC. This translates into CASSPPQLYGYTF.

CDR3 DNA: TGCGCCAGCATGTCAGAAATTGAGACAGGGGTCACCGGGGAGCTGTTTTTT. This codes for CASMSEIETGVTGELFF. This chain uses TRBV10-2 with TRBJ2-2, with TRBD1 matching over 8 bases. Germline CDR1 is WSHSY and CDR2 is SAAADI. This CDR3 is 17 amino acids long. Losses at the gene ends were 7 bases for V and 4 bases for J; bases not matched to a gene: 14.

This clonotype was seen a few times. The J gene is TRBJ2-3, the V gene TRBV7-6; D is undetermined. Trimming shortened V by 1 base and J by 2 bases, and 10 bases separated the two germline ends. The CDR3 has 15 residues. Germline V gives CDR1 SGHVS, CDR2 FNYEAQ. In nucleotides, the CDR3 is TGTGCCAGCAGCTTAGTTACGGGTCACACAGATACGCAGTATTTT. It translates to CASSLVTGHTDTQYF.

This chain joins TRBV11-2 and TRBJ1-1; possibly TRBD1 for D (6 bases). The CDR3 is 17 amino acids. V gave up 5 bases and J gave up 0 bases, with 19 bases separating them. The germline gives CDR1 SGHAT, CDR2 FQNNGV. The CDR3 nucleotides read TGTGCCAGCAGCCCCAACCTCCCGGGACACCTGAACACTGAAGCTTTCTTT. Its translation: CASSPNLPGHLNTEAFF.

This clonotype was seen once. The chain has TRBV5-4 and TRBJ2-7; 7 bases are shared with TRBD1. Germline-derived CDR1 and CDR2 are SGHNT and YYREEE (reference sequence). V shed 2 bases and J 5 bases; nucleotides not matched to a gene: 7. The CDR3 sequence is 14 residues long. The CDR3 loop is CASSLATGIHEQYF. In nucleotides, the CDR3 is TGTGCCAGCAGCTTAGCGACAGGGATCCACGAGCAGTACTTC.

This clonotype was picked up a small number of times. The chain combines TRBV5-1 with TRBJ2-7; tentative D call: TRBD1 (5 bases). V lost 5 bases and J 4 bases, leaving 19 bases between the germline ends. Germline V CDR1 and CDR2: SGHRS, YFSETQ. The CDR3 runs 15 residues. This CDR3 reads CASRPQGAGNYEQYF. In nucleotides, the CDR3 is TGCGCCAGCAGACCTCAGGGCGCTGGGAATTACGAGCAGTACTTC.

This rearrangement joins TRBV7-9 to TRBJ2-3; 7 bases align to TRBD1. The CDR3 length is 14 residues. With 5 bases clipped from V and 2 bases from J, the junction kept 4 bases outside the gene matches. Looked up from germline, CDR1 is SEHNR and CDR2 is FQNEAQ (reference sequence). The CDR3 sequence is CASSPQGLTDTQYF. In DNA form, the CDR3 reads TGTGCCAGCAGCCCACAGGGGCTCACAGATACGCAGTATTTT.

This clonotype showed up just a few times. The V gene is TRBV10-3, the J gene TRBJ2-2; TRBD1 matches 7 bases. The V gene end was trimmed by 3 bases and the J gene end by 2 bases; junction bases not matched to a gene: 6. CDR3 length equals 16 residues. The germline CDR1 and CDR2 sequences are ENHRY and SYGVKD. The DNA of the CDR3 is TGTGCCATCAGTGACCGAGACAGGGTTAACACCGGGGAGCTGTTTTTT. This translates into CAISDRDRVNTGELFF.

This clonotype turned up a few times. The chain combines TRBV7-9 with TRBJ2-3, with D possibly TRBD1 on 6 matching bases. The germline V gene has CDR1 SEHNR and CDR2 FQNEAQ (reference sequence). CDR3 size: 16 residues. V dropped 6 bases and J dropped 2 bases, with 18 bases sitting between them. CDR3 coding DNA: TGTGCCAGCAGTTCCGCCGGGACACCCTACACAGATACGCAGTATTTT. This translates into CASSSAGTPYTDTQYF.